This note documents a single T cell receptor beta chain sequence. This may arise from a read error, as a much more abundant clone is one base away. This record comes from a study of control samples from healthy donors and cancer patients. The length of the CDR3 is 11 residues. Germline V gives CDR1 SNHLY, CDR2 FYNNEI. V was clipped by 6 bases and J by 3 bases, with 3 bases between them. Profiled with immunoSEQ multiplex PCR; TCRdb holds only in-frame clones, not every one. The repertoire holds 95,000 to 100,000 clones, with more than 85% as singletons. The receptor was isolated from a man aged 30 to 39 in good health. Sequenced: blood. The rearrangement joins TRBV2 to TRBJ2-1, with no clear D. CDR3 residues: CASSDYNEQFF. In nucleotides, the CDR3 is TGTGCCAGCAGCGACTACAATGAGCAGTTCTTC.